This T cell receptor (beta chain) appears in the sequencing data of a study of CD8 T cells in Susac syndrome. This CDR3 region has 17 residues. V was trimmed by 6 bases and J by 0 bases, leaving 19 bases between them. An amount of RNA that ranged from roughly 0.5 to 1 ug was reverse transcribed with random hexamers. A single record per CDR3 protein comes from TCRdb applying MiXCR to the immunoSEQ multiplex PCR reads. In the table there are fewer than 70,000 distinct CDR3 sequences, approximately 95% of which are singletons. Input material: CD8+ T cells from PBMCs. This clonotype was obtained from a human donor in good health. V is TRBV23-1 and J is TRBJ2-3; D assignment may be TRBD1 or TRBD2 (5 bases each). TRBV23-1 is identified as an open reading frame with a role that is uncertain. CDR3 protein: CASRPQLGTDSTDTQYF. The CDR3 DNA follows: TGCGCCAGCAGACCTCAGCTAGGGACGGATAGCACAGATACGCAGTATTTT.